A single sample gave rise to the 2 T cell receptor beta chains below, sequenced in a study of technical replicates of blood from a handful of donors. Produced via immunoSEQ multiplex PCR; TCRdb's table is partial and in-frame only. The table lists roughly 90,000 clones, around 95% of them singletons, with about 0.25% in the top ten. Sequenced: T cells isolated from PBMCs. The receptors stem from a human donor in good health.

CDR3: CASSSGGGGYEQYF. In DNA form, the CDR3 reads TGTGCCAGCAGCTCGGGGGGGGGTGGTTACGAGCAGTACTTC. The V and J genes are TRBV2 and TRBJ2-7; 8 nucleotides agree with TRBD2. Germline CDR1 and CDR2: SNHLY and FYNNEI. The CDR3 consists of 14 residues. V lost 6 bases, J lost 4 bases, and 8 bases stayed unmatched.

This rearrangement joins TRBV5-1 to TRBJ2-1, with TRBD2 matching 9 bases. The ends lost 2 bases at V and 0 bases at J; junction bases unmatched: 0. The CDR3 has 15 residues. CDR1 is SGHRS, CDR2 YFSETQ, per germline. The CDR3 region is CASSFSGSSYNEQFF. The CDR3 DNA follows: TGCGCCAGCAGCTTTAGCGGGAGCTCCTACAATGAGCAGTTCTTC.